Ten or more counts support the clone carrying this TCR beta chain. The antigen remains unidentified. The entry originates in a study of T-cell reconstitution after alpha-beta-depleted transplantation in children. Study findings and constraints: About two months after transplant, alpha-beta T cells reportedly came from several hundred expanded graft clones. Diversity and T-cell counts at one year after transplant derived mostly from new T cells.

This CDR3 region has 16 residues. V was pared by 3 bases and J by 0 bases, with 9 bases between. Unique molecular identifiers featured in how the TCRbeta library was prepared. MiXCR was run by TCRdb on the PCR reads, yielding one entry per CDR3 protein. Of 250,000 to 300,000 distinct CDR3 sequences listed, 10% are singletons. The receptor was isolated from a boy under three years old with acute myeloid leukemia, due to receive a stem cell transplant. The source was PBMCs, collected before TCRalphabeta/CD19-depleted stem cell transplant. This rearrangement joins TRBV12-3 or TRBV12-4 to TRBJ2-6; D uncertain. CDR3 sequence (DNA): TGTGCCAGCAGTTTTGGCGACCCCTCTGGGGCCAACGTCCTGACTTTC. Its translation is CASSFGDPSGANVLTF.